The text below deals with one TCR beta chain. The antigen remains unidentified. Generated by immunoSEQ multiplex PCR, the TCRdb table keeps only in-frame clones and is missing some. Of about 45,000 clones detected, 86% appear once; the ten largest clones hold 9% to 13%. CDR1 is PRHDT, CDR2 FYEKMQ, per germline (reference sequence). The J segment lost 5 bases and the V segment lost 6 bases, leaving 10 bases of the junction unmatched. The CDR3 has 15 residues. The sample originates from a study of OX40 agonist ivuxolimab in advanced cancers. Study information: Hepatocellular carcinoma, melanoma, renal cell or head and neck cancer was diagnosed in the dose-escalation patients. Treatment received earlier with anti-PD-1, anti-PD-L1 or anti-CTLA-4 agents was allowed, and 40% had some.

Whole-study findings and limits: Clonal expansion from baseline to week 6 occurred in both CD4+ and CD8+ T cells.

Sequenced here: CD4+ or CD8+ T cells sorted from blood, sampled in a trial of the OX40 agonist ivuxolimab. The receptor comes from an adult with an advanced solid tumor such as melanoma, head and neck, liver or kidney cancer. J is TRBJ2-5 and V is TRBV13, with 9 bases fitting TRBD2. The CDR3 DNA reads TGTGCCAGCAGTTTTAGCGGGAGTGGGGGGGAGACCCAGTACTTC. Its translation is CASSFSGSGGETQYF.